The clone carrying this T cell receptor beta chain was seen repeatedly, ten times or more. Its matching antigen is unknown. TCRdb re-derived calls from the multiplex PCR reads in MiXCR, one entry per CDR3 protein. Seen here are fewer than 200,000 distinct CDR3 sequences, approximately 30% observed once, and the top ten hold 3.5% to 4.5%. This record belongs to a study of breast tumors, draining lymph nodes, adjacent tissues. General observations from the study: Tumor and nontumor repertoires were significantly more similar in luminal-like than in basal-like breast cancer. The data were judged consistent with most tumor T cells coming from lymph node and expanding in tumor. Tumors had less TCR diversity than lymph nodes, more than nontumor tissue. The lymph node origin of tumor T cells was framed as consistent with a hypothesis, not demonstrated.

CDR3 length: 15 residues. The germline V gene encodes CDR1 PRHDT and CDR2 FYEKMQ (reference sequence). V lost 4 bases, J lost 10 bases, and 5 bases stayed unmatched. The lymph nodes were axillary draining lymph nodes from breast cancer patients. Sample: axillary lymph node tissue. The rearrangement uses TRBV13 and TRBJ2-1, with 15 positions matching TRBD2. The origin of this receptor is a female donor with breast cancer. Some clones in this sample may be carry-over from other donors' samples. The chain's CDR3 is CASSWGLAGGGEQFF. The DNA of the CDR3 is TGTGCCAGCAGCTGGGGACTAGCGGGGGGCGGGGAGCAGTTCTTC.